The 16 T cell receptor beta chains reported below all come from one sample, sequenced in a study of cytomegalovirus exposure and HLA in healthy donors. The PCR had 60 Vbeta and 13 Jbeta primers. Assay: immunoSEQ multiplex PCR; the TCRdb copy retains only in-frame clones and omits some. The sample comprises some 190,000 clones, about four fifths of which are singletons, and less than 2% rests with the top ten. Specimen: PBMCs. All receptors derive from a woman in her twenties or thirties in good health and CMV-seronegative.

The chain uses TRBV5-1 and TRBJ1-5, with 8 nucleotides matching TRBD1. This CDR3 region has 15 residues. Germline V gene lookup returns CDR1 SGHRS and CDR2 YFSETQ. The junction had 4 bases not matched to a gene; V was cut back by 0 bases and J by 5 bases. The DNA of the CDR3 is TGCGCCAGCAGCTTGGAGACAGGGGTAGATCAGCCCCAGCATTTT. Protein product: CASSLETGVDQPQHF.

The V gene is TRBV10-3, the J gene TRBJ1-1; 8 bases are shared with TRBD1. The trim removed 7 bases at V and 0 bases at J, leaving 4 bases unmatched. The CDR3 contains 14 residues. Germline CDR1 ENHRY, CDR2 SYGVKD. The CDR3 is CAITSTGVNTEAFF. CDR3 coding DNA: TGTGCCATCACGTCGACAGGGGTGAACACTGAAGCTTTCTTT.

The chain joins TRBV29-1 to TRBJ2-4, with a weak D call TRBD2 (5 bases). This CDR3 is 12 amino acids long. V shed 2 bases and J shed 8 bases, with 10 bases lying between them. In germline, CDR1 is SQVTM, CDR2 ANQGSEA. DNA of the CDR3: TGCAGCGTTGAACGGGGTGATGACATTCAGTACTTC. It codes for CSVERGDDIQYF.

Here the CDR3 reads CANLQGENEKLFF. Here the CDR3 DNA reads TGTGCCAACCTACAGGGGGAGAATGAAAAACTGTTTTTT. The V call is TRBV21-1, the J call TRBJ1-4; the table assigns TRBD1, which was not confirmed against the DNA. TRBV21-1 is designated a pseudogene. The CDR3 is 13 amino acids.

V gene TRBV7-2 combines with J gene TRBJ2-5; TRBD1 is a possible D gene (5 bases). This CDR3 region has 14 residues. The germline CDR1 and CDR2 sequences are SGHTA and FQGNSA. The V end was cut by 2 bases, the J end by 2 bases, with 9 bases between. The CDR3 is CASSLWQGQETQYF. The CDR3 DNA is TGTGCCAGCAGCTTATGGCAGGGACAAGAGACCCAGTACTTC.

As for this clone: The junction differs from germline at one of its ends, possibly a read error. V usage is TRBV5-8 and J usage is TRBJ2-7, with 7 bases that match TRBD1. This CDR3 has 13 residues. CDR1 is SGHTS, CDR2 YDEGEE, per germline. The CDR3 is CVSSPWTGGAQYF. As DNA, the CDR3 is TGTGTCAGCAGCCCATGGACAGGTGGGGCGCAGTACTTC.

This clone turned up a few times. The V call is TRBV19, the J call TRBJ1-1, with D unresolved. V lost 8 bases and J 0 bases, leaving 10 bases between the germline ends. This CDR3 region has 13 residues. Germline values: CDR1 LNHDA, CDR2 SQIVND (reference sequence). Here the CDR3 reads CASLSSLNTEAFF. The CDR3 nucleotides read TGTGCCAGTCTTAGTAGCCTGAACACTGAAGCTTTCTTT.

The table lists this clone with a count of one. Other nucleotide sequences from this sample produce the same CDR3. J is TRBJ1-5 and V is TRBV7-2, with 8 bases matching TRBD1. Germline CDR1 reads SGHTA; CDR2 reads FQGNSA. The trim removed 5 bases at V and 4 bases at J, leaving 1 base unmatched. The CDR3 is 13 residues long. The CDR3 coding sequence is TGTGCCAGCAGCCGGGACAGGAATCAGCCCCAGCATTTT. It yields the protein CASSRDRNQPQHF.

The rearrangement uses TRBV30 and TRBJ1-6, with D possibly being TRBD1 (5 bases). The CDR3 spans 14 residues. Trimming left V 0 bases short and J 7 bases short, with 10 bases between. CDR1 and CDR2 (germline): GTSNPN, SVGIG (reference sequence). The CDR3 spells CAWSVAGRNSPLHF. The CDR3 DNA reads as TGTGCCTGGAGTGTAGCGGGGCGGAATTCACCCCTCCACTTT.

This clone was seen once. V is TRBV19 and J is TRBJ1-4; a possible D gene is TRBD1 (5 bases). Germline values: CDR1 LNHDA, CDR2 SQIVND (reference sequence). The CDR3 has 14 residues. V dropped 3 bases and J dropped 5 bases, with 10 bases sitting between them. CDR3 in DNA: TGTGCCAGTAGTATCGGCAGGGCAAATGAAAAACTGTTTTTT. Translated: CASSIGRANEKLFF.

The rearrangement uses TRBV7-3 and TRBJ1-2; 12 bases are a match to TRBD1. Germline V gene lookup returns CDR1 SGHTA and CDR2 FQGTGA. The CDR3 length is 17 residues. With 5 bases clipped from V and 3 bases from J, the junction kept 10 bases outside the gene matches. CDR3: CASSPKGGQGADYGYTF. DNA of the CDR3: TGTGCCAGCAGCCCCAAAGGGGGACAGGGGGCTGACTATGGCTACACCTTC.

The table lists this clone with a few counts. V and J are TRBV27 and TRBJ2-7, with D unclear. CDR1 is MNHEY and CDR2 is SMNVEV in the germline V gene (reference sequence). V was trimmed by 2 bases and J by 1 base, leaving 15 bases between them. CDR3 length equals 16 residues. For the CDR3, the DNA is TGTGCCAGCAGTTTAAAAACCCCCGGCGGATCCTACGAGCAGTACTTC. Translation: CASSLKTPGGSYEQYF.

The J gene is TRBJ1-1, the V gene TRBV7-3; D possibly corresponds to TRBD1 (5 bases). The germline V and J ends were trimmed by 0 bases and 5 bases, with 13 bases remaining between them. The CDR3 extends over 15 amino acids. Germline assignment: CDR1 SGHTA and CDR2 FQGTGA. The CDR3 region is CASSLTPDSRTEAFF. The CDR3 DNA reads TGTGCCAGCAGCTTAACGCCCGACAGTCGGACTGAAGCTTTCTTT.

The chain combines TRBV7-9 with TRBJ1-1; 9 bases align to TRBD1. The CDR3 has 15 residues. Per germline, CDR1 SEHNR and CDR2 FQNEAQ (reference sequence). The V gene end was trimmed by 0 bases and the J gene end by 8 bases; junction bases not matched to a gene: 7. The CDR3 nucleotides read TGTGCCAGCAGCTTAGCTTACAGGGGGCTGGAAGAAGCTTTCTTT. Translation: CASSLAYRGLEEAFF.

The rearrangement links TRBV27 to TRBJ1-6, with D possibly being TRBD1 (6 bases). From germline, CDR1 is MNHEY and CDR2 SMNVEV (reference sequence). V gave up 3 bases and J gave up 9 bases, with 12 bases separating them. CDR3 length: 14 residues. CDR3 amino acids: CASSLQGRVSPLHF. The DNA for the CDR3 is TGTGCCAGCAGTTTGCAGGGGCGAGTTTCACCCCTCCACTTT.

This chain links TRBV7-9 with TRBJ2-3; D is possibly TRBD1 (6 bases). The V end lost 7 bases, the J end lost 0 bases, and 14 bases lay between the germline ends. This CDR3 comprises 15 residues. From germline, CDR1 is SEHNR and CDR2 FQNEAQ (reference sequence). This CDR3 is CASIPQGLSTDTQYF. CDR3 nucleotide sequence: TGTGCCAGCATCCCCCAGGGGTTGAGCACAGATACGCAGTATTTT.